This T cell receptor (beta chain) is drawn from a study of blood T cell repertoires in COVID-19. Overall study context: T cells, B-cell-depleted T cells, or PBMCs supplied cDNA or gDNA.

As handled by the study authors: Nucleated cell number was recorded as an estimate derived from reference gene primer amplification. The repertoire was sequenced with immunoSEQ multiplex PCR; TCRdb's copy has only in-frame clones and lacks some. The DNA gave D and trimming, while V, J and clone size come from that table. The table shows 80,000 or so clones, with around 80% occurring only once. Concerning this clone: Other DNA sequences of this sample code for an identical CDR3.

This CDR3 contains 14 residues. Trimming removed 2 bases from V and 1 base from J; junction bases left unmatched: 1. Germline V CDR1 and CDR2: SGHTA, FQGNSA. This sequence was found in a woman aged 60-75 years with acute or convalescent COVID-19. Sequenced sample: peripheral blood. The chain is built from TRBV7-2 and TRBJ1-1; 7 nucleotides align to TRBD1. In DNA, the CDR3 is TGTGCCAGCAGCTTAAGACAGGGGAACACTGAAGCTTTCTTT. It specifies CASSLRQGNTEAFF.